This T cell receptor beta chain appears in the sequencing data of a study of cytomegalovirus exposure and HLA in healthy donors. Study-level background: The roughly 130 validation repertoires used the same platform as the roughly 700 first-cohort repertoires (as reported by a later analysis).

Study observations and caveats: Reports showed the classifier diagnosing cytomegalovirus status with high specificity and sensitivity. First-cohort TCR clusters were later found to tend to co-occur in the 120 or so validation repertoires.

Assay used: immunoSEQ multiplex PCR; TCRdb lists only in-frame clones, some missing. The sample lists about 150,000 clones; approximately 94% were seen once. Details on this clone: The antigen remains undetermined.

The trim removed 3 bases at V and 4 bases at J, leaving 9 bases unmatched. From germline, CDR1 is LNHDA and CDR2 SQIVND (reference sequence). The CDR3 totals 17 residues. Sequenced sample: PBMCs. The clonotype originates from a man aged 18 to 29 in good health and CMV-seropositive. V and J are TRBV19 and TRBJ1-4; 9 positions agree with TRBD1. The CDR3 DNA reads as TGTGCCAGTAGTATCTCATCCGGGACAGGGTTTAATGAAAAACTGTTTTTT. Translated, it gives CASSISSGTGFNEKLFF.